Listed below are T cell receptor beta chains from one sample, sequenced in a study of shared clonotypes between healthy human individuals. Only in-frame clones appear in the TCRdb table, and some are missing; sequencing was by immunoSEQ multiplex PCR. The table includes some 2.1 million clones, 93% detected once. The source material was naive CD8+ T cells from PBMCs. The receptors shown here come from a man between 18 and 35 years old in good health. Some clones in this sample may be carry-over from other donors' samples. CDR3s include the opening cysteine and the closing phenylalanine or tryptophan. Each record gives: J gene, D gene, CDR3 length, clone size, V gene, CDR3 DNA, CDR3 protein. D genes are given only for firm matches. Part of the rows lack a size; the others show once, few, many or a class for expanded clones.

J: TRBJ2-1; D: NA; length: 12; size: NA; V: TRBV7-2; DNA: TGTGCCAGCAGCTTTTGGGGGCATGAGCAGTTCTTC; CDR3: CASSFWGHEQFF
J: TRBJ1-3; D: NA; length: 15; size: NA; V: TRBV6-6; DNA: TGTGCCAGCAATTACGGACCCTCTCCGCCCTACACCATATATTTT; CDR3: CASNYGPSPPYTIYF
J: TRBJ2-3; D: TRBD1; length: 15; size: NA; V: TRBV6-5; DNA: TGTGCCAGCAGTTACACCAGACAGGGGAGAGATACGCAGTATTTT; CDR3: CASSYTRQGRDTQYF
J: TRBJ2-7; D: TRBD1; length: 13; size: few; V: TRBV7-9; DNA: TGTGCCAGCAGCCTAGACGATGGGGACAGGAGTTGCTTC; CDR3: CASSLDDGDRSCF
J: TRBJ2-7; D: TRBD2; length: 15; size: once; V: TRBV7-9; DNA: TGTGCCAGCAGCTTAGGAACTAGCGGACACTACGAGCAGTACTTC; CDR3: CASSLGTSGHYEQYF
J: TRBJ2-7; D: NA; length: 12; size: NA; V: TRBV7-9; DNA: TGTGCCAGCACCCTGACGGGCCGGGGGCTGTACTTC; CDR3: CASTLTGRGLYF
J: TRBJ1-2; D: NA; length: 15; size: NA; V: TRBV27; DNA: TGTGCCAGCAGTTGGGGGCCGGAGGGGAACTATGGCTACACCTTC; CDR3: CASSWGPEGNYGYTF
J: TRBJ1-4; D: TRBD1; length: 15; size: NA; V: TRBV4-1; DNA: TGCGCCAGCAGCCAAGTTAGACAGGGAGGTGAAAAACTGTTTTTT; CDR3: CASSQVRQGGEKLFF
J: TRBJ2-5; D: NA; length: 13; size: NA; V: TRBV19; DNA: TGTGCCAGTAGTATACGGGGGCTGGAGACCCAGTACTTC; CDR3: CASSIRGLETQYF
J: TRBJ2-7; D: TRBD2; length: 18; size: NA; V: TRBV4-1; DNA: TGCGCCAGCAGCCAACAAGAGGTAGGACTAGCGCTAGTCTACGAGCAGTACTTC; CDR3: CASSQQEVGLALVYEQYF
J: TRBJ2-3; D: NA; length: 16; size: NA; V: TRBV5-3; DNA: TGTGCCAGAAGCCGGAACTCTAGGGTATTCACAGATACGCAGTATTTT; CDR3: CARSRNSRVFTDTQYF
J: TRBJ2-1; D: TRBD2; length: 15; size: NA; V: TRBV11-2; DNA: TGTGCCAGCAGCTTACTAGCGGGAGGGCACGGTGAGCAGTTCTTC; CDR3: CASSLLAGGHGEQFF
J: TRBJ2-5; D: TRBD2; length: 14; size: NA; V: TRBV16; DNA: TGTGCCAGCTCACTAGCGGGAGGATTGGAGACCCAGTACTTC; CDR3: CASSLAGGLETQYF
J: TRBJ1-1; D: NA; length: 13; size: NA; V: TRBV7-9; DNA: TGTGCCAGCAGCCCCCCAGATGGGGGCCAAGCTTTCTTT; CDR3: CASSPPDGGQAFF
J: TRBJ2-2; D: NA; length: 15; size: NA; V: TRBV27; DNA: TGTGCCAGTTGGGGTGGCTCCCTCCCGACCGGGGAGCTGTTTTTT; CDR3: CASWGGSLPTGELFF
J: TRBJ1-2; D: TRBD1; length: 16; size: NA; V: TRBV9; DNA: TGTGCCAGCAGCGTTGTAGGCAGGGGGTCCTACGATGGCTACACCTTC; CDR3: CASSVVGRGSYDGYTF
J: TRBJ1-2; D: NA; length: 16; size: NA; V: TRBV28; DNA: TGTGCCAGCAGCCAGACCCGGGACACCTCAAACTATGGCTACACCTTC; CDR3: CASSQTRDTSNYGYTF
J: TRBJ2-3; D: TRBD2; length: 17; size: NA; V: TRBV4-2; DNA: TGTGCCAGCAGCCAATTCGTTGGGACTAGCGGCACAGATACGCAGTATTTT; CDR3: CASSQFVGTSGTDTQYF
J: TRBJ1-3; D: NA; length: 14; size: NA; V: TRBV7-9; DNA: TGTGCCAGCAGCCTTACACCAGGGGGAAACACCATATATTTT; CDR3: CASSLTPGGNTIYF
J: TRBJ2-7; D: NA; length: 20; size: NA; V: TRBV5-1; DNA: TGCGCCAGCAGCTTGTCTAGTCCCGGTTCGTTCAGGGGCAAAACCTACGAGCAGTACTTC; CDR3: CASSLSSPGSFRGKTYEQYF
J: TRBJ2-7; D: TRBD2; length: 14; size: NA; V: TRBV6-5; DNA: TGTGCCAGCAGTTACGGACTAGCGGGAGACGAGCAGTACTTC; CDR3: CASSYGLAGDEQYF
J: TRBJ2-1; D: TRBD2; length: 14; size: NA; V: TRBV4-1; DNA: TGCGCCAGCAGCCTTACTAGCGGGAGCGATGAGCAGTTCTTC; CDR3: CASSLTSGSDEQFF
J: TRBJ2-7; D: TRBD2; length: 15; size: NA; V: TRBV6-5; DNA: TGTGCCAGCAGTTACCAGGCTAGCGGGTCCTACGAGCAGTACTTC; CDR3: CASSYQASGSYEQYF
J: TRBJ1-1; D: NA; length: 16; size: NA; V: TRBV2; DNA: TGTGCCAGCAGTCCACAGGGAGGGAGCATGAACACTGAAGCTTTCTTT; CDR3: CASSPQGGSMNTEAFF
J: TRBJ2-5; D: NA; length: 15; size: NA; V: TRBV15; DNA: TGTGCCACCAGCAGCCAGGACAGCAACCAAGAGACCCAGTACTTC; CDR3: CATSSQDSNQETQYF
J: TRBJ1-1; D: TRBD1; length: 13; size: once; V: TRBV29-1; DNA: TGCAGCGTTCCGGACAGGGATCCCACTGAAGCTTTCTTT; CDR3: CSVPDRDPTEAFF
J: TRBJ1-3; D: NA; length: 15; size: many; V: TRBV7-8; DNA: TGTGCCAGCAGCTTAAACTCTGGCTCTGGAAACACCATATATTTT; CDR3: CASSLNSGSGNTIYF
J: TRBJ2-1; D: NA; length: 13; size: NA; V: TRBV27; DNA: TGTGCCAGCAGTCCCTTTGGGCCCAATGAGCAGTTCTTC; CDR3: CASSPFGPNEQFF
J: TRBJ2-3; D: TRBD2; length: 15; size: NA; V: TRBV30; DNA: TGTGCCTGGAGTCCCCTAGCGGGAATAGGAAATACGCAGTATTTT; CDR3: CAWSPLAGIGNTQYF
J: TRBJ1-2; D: NA; length: 15; size: NA; V: TRBV9; DNA: TGTGCCAGCAGCGCCAGCCCGGCCGGAGGATATGGCTACACCTTC; CDR3: CASSASPAGGYGYTF
J: TRBJ1-5; D: TRBD1; length: 15; size: NA; V: TRBV27; DNA: TGTGCCAGCGCATGGACAGGGTCCCTCAATCAGCCCCAGCATTTT; CDR3: CASAWTGSLNQPQHF
J: TRBJ2-6; D: NA; length: 13; size: NA; V: TRBV19; DNA: TGTGCCAGTAGTATAGCCCAGGCCAACGTCCTGACTTTC; CDR3: CASSIAQANVLTF
J: TRBJ2-2; D: TRBD1; length: 13; size: NA; V: TRBV10-3; DNA: TGTGCCATCAGGGACAGGGGGGCCGGGGAGCTGTTTTTT; CDR3: CAIRDRGAGELFF
J: TRBJ2-2; D: TRBD2; length: 20; size: NA; V: TRBV4-3; DNA: TGCGCCAGCAGCCAAGTTTATGGGTCTAGCGGGAGGGCCGGAACCGGGGAGCTGTTTTTT; CDR3: CASSQVYGSSGRAGTGELFF
J: TRBJ1-1; D: NA; length: 13; size: NA; V: TRBV29-1; DNA: TGCAGCGCCGGCCCGCAAATGAACACTGAAGCTTTCTTT; CDR3: CSAGPQMNTEAFF
J: TRBJ2-5; D: NA; length: 15; size: NA; V: TRBV16; DNA: TGTGCCAGCAGCACCCCAGGGGAGGGGGAAGAGACCCAGTACTTC; CDR3: CASSTPGEGEETQYF
J: TRBJ2-7; D: NA; length: 11; size: NA; V: TRBV27; DNA: TGTGCCAGCAGTGAGGGGAACGAGCAGTACTTC; CDR3: CASSEGNEQYF
J: TRBJ2-7; D: TRBD2; length: 15; size: NA; V: TRBV19; DNA: TGTGCCAGTAGTATAGCAGGACTAGCGGGCAGCGAGCAGTACTTC; CDR3: CASSIAGLAGSEQYF
J: TRBJ1-1; D: NA; length: 14; size: NA; V: TRBV27; DNA: TGTGCCAGCACGGCAGGGCAAGGGAACACTGAAGCTTTCTTT; CDR3: CASTAGQGNTEAFF
J: TRBJ1-1; D: TRBD1; length: 18; size: few; V: TRBV10-3; DNA: TGTGCCATCAGTGAATTTGTAGGTTTGACAGGGTTGAACACTGAAGCTTTCTTT; CDR3: CAISEFVGLTGLNTEAFF
J: TRBJ2-7; D: TRBD1; length: 18; size: NA; V: TRBV4-1; DNA: TGCGCCAGCAGCCATCCCCGGCCCGCGGACAGGCCATCCTACGAGCAGTACTTC; CDR3: CASSHPRPADRPSYEQYF
J: TRBJ2-7; D: NA; length: 13; size: once; V: TRBV5-6; DNA: TGTGCCAGCAGCTTTCCTGAATCCTACGAGCAGTACTTC; CDR3: CASSFPESYEQYF
J: TRBJ2-5; D: NA; length: 14; size: NA; V: TRBV5-1; DNA: TGCGCCAGCAGCTTTTCTGGGATCCAAGAGACCCAGTACTTC; CDR3: CASSFSGIQETQYF
J: TRBJ1-5; D: NA; length: 15; size: NA; V: TRBV9; DNA: TGTGCCAGCAGCGCCCATCCGGGGGCCGGTCAGCCCCAGCATTTT; CDR3: CASSAHPGAGQPQHF
J: TRBJ1-1; D: NA; length: 18; size: NA; V: TRBV7-9; DNA: TGTGCCAGCAGCTTCACCTACAACGTGACAGGCTTGAACACTGAAGCTTTCTTT; CDR3: CASSFTYNVTGLNTEAFF
J: TRBJ2-1; D: TRBD1; length: 15; size: once; V: TRBV7-9; DNA: TGTGCCAGCAGCTTAAAGACGACAGGGGACAATGAGCAGTTCTTC; CDR3: CASSLKTTGDNEQFF
J: TRBJ2-1; D: TRBD2; length: 14; size: NA; V: TRBV28; DNA: TGTGCCAGCCGCCCTAGCGGGGCCTACAATGAGCAGTTCTTC; CDR3: CASRPSGAYNEQFF
J: TRBJ1-2; D: NA; length: 12; size: NA; V: TRBV19; DNA: TGTGCCAGTAGTAGGACAGACTATGGCTACACCTTC; CDR3: CASSRTDYGYTF
J: TRBJ2-2; D: TRBD2; length: 14; size: NA; V: TRBV29-1; DNA: TGCAGCGTTGTTCTAGCGGCGAACACCGGGGAGCTGTTTTTT; CDR3: CSVVLAANTGELFF
J: TRBJ2-1; D: TRBD2; length: 15; size: NA; V: TRBV28; DNA: TGTGCCAGCAGTTTATCTTCAGCTAGCGGCAATGAGCAGTTCTTC; CDR3: CASSLSSASGNEQFF
J: TRBJ2-1; D: NA; length: 16; size: NA; V: TRBV28; DNA: TGTGCCAGCAGCCCACCCGGGACGGCCACCTACAATGAGCAGTTCTTC; CDR3: CASSPPGTATYNEQFF
J: TRBJ1-5; D: NA; length: 13; size: NA; V: TRBV7-9; DNA: TGTGCCAGCAGCTCTACAGGGTTCCAGCCCCAGCATTTT; CDR3: CASSSTGFQPQHF
J: TRBJ2-7; D: NA; length: 16; size: NA; V: TRBV19; DNA: TGTGCCAGTAGTAGGGACGTTTGGGGTGGTTCCAACGAGCAGTACTTC; CDR3: CASSRDVWGGSNEQYF
J: TRBJ2-1; D: TRBD2; length: 17; size: NA; V: TRBV19; DNA: TGTGCCAGTAGTATTTTTTTTGAGCGGGAGGTAGACAATGAGCAGTTCTTC; CDR3: CASSIFFEREVDNEQFF
J: TRBJ1-3; D: NA; length: 17; size: few; V: TRBV9; DNA: TGTGCCAGCAGCGTAGACCCCCTCTCGGTGGCTGGAAACACCATATATTTT; CDR3: CASSVDPLSVAGNTIYF
J: TRBJ2-1; D: TRBD1; length: 13; size: NA; V: TRBV5-1; DNA: TGCGCCAGCAGCCCGGGACAGCCAAATGAGCAGTTCTTC; CDR3: CASSPGQPNEQFF